The 32 T cell receptor beta chains below all came from one sample that was sequenced in a study of response to subunit inactivated influenza vaccine. Via MiXCR, TCRdb re-called the RT-PCR reads, giving one row per CDR3 protein. The sample has 500,000 to 600,000 distinct CDR3 sequences; around 8% are singletons. The sample consisted of PBMCs from blood, taken roughly 24 months after vaccination. These receptor sequences come from a man aged 45-69 years who received an inactivated influenza vaccine.

V gene TRBV29-1 combines with J gene TRBJ1-1; TRBD1 might be the D (6 bases). The germline V gene has CDR1 SQVTM and CDR2 ANQGSEA. The CDR3 length is 11 residues. Trimming took off 8 bases at V and 6 bases at J, with 13 bases between the two ends. Here the CDR3 DNA reads TGCAGCCAGCATAGGGGGGCTGAAGCTTTCTTT. This gives the protein CSQHRGAEAFF.

This clonotype was seen only a few times. The chain couples TRBV5-5 to TRBJ2-2, with TRBD2 matching 9 bases. Germline lookup yields CDR1 SGHKS and CDR2 YYEKEE (reference sequence). This CDR3 comprises 15 residues. The ends lost 5 bases at V and 4 bases at J; junction bases unmatched: 6. CDR3 protein: CASSPGLASTGELFF. The DNA for the CDR3 is TGTGCCAGCAGTCCTGGACTAGCGTCCACCGGGGAGCTGTTTTTT.

V and J are TRBV3-1 and TRBJ2-1; TRBD2 aligns across 9 bases. The length of the CDR3 is 15 residues. From germline, CDR1 is LGHDT and CDR2 YNNKEL (reference sequence). Unmatched junction bases numbered 8, after V lost 4 bases and J lost 7 bases. The CDR3 sequence is CASSLAGVGRNEQFF. In DNA form, the CDR3 reads TGTGCCAGCAGCCTAGCGGGGGTCGGACGAAATGAGCAGTTCTTC.

This clonotype was found many times. The chain links TRBV4-3 to TRBJ2-3; 7 bases match TRBD1. The germline CDR1 and CDR2 sequences are LGHNA and YSLEER. The V and J ends lost 4 bases and 0 bases, in that order; junction bases with no gene match: 4. The CDR3 is 15 amino acids. CDR3 amino acids: CASSRQGLSTDTQYF. CDR3 nucleotide sequence: TGCGCCAGCAGCCGACAGGGCCTAAGCACAGATACGCAGTATTTT.

This clonotype was seen more than once but under ten times. The J gene is TRBJ2-3, the V gene TRBV10-3; D remains ambiguous. The CDR3 consists of 13 residues. Trimming cost V 4 bases and J 4 bases, with 9 bases left between them. The germline V gene encodes CDR1 ENHRY and CDR2 SYGVKD. The CDR3 region is CAISALEADTQYF. For the CDR3, the DNA is TGTGCCATCAGTGCTCTAGAGGCAGATACGCAGTATTTT.

This clonotype occurred a few times. V is TRBV20-1 and J is TRBJ2-1, with TRBD2 identical over 10 bases. The CDR3 extends over 19 amino acids. The germline V gene has CDR1 DFQATT and CDR2 SNEGSKA (reference sequence). The J segment lost 3 bases and the V segment lost 4 bases, leaving 18 bases of the junction unmatched. The DNA for the CDR3 is TGCAGTGCTAACCTTCCACCGGGACTAGCGCCTCGAGTCTACAATGAGCAGTTCTTC. Protein: CSANLPPGLAPRVYNEQFF.

This clonotype was recorded at least ten times. This chain joins TRBV28 and TRBJ1-4; no clear D gene. The V gene's germline CDR1 is MDHEN and CDR2 SYDVKM. V dropped 7 bases and J dropped 7 bases, with 13 bases sitting between them. This CDR3 is 13 amino acids long. The CDR3 loop is CASIASVGEKLFF. The CDR3 nucleotides read TGTGCCAGCATTGCCAGTGTGGGTGAAAAACTGTTTTTT.

This clonotype was counted at least ten times. This sequence joins TRBV27 and TRBJ2-7, with D hard to call. This CDR3 has 13 amino acids. The ends were cut back, 3 bases at V and 3 bases at J, with 9 bases in the middle. In germline, CDR1 is MNHEY, CDR2 SMNVEV (reference sequence). CDR3 region: CASSFFGGYEQYF. The CDR3, as DNA: TGTGCCAGCAGTTTTTTTGGCGGCTACGAGCAGTACTTC.

In this sample, this clonotype turned up a few times. The chain couples TRBV10-3 to TRBJ2-7; 12 positions agree with TRBD2. The junction had 1 base not matched to a gene; V was cut back by 2 bases and J by 2 bases. From germline, CDR1 is ENHRY and CDR2 SYGVKD. The CDR3 totals 15 residues. CDR3: CAISERLAGAYEQYF. The CDR3 DNA follows: TGTGCCATCAGTGAGCGACTAGCGGGGGCCTACGAGCAGTACTTC.

Concerning this clonotype: A much larger clone differs by one base, so this may be a read error. The chain uses TRBV28 and TRBJ2-7; 9 nucleotides line up with TRBD1. The junction had 14 bases not matched to a gene; V was cut back by 6 bases and J by 5 bases. Germline V gene sequence: CDR1 MDHEN, CDR2 SYDVKM. CDR3 length equals 16 residues. In nucleotides, the CDR3 is TGTGCCAGCAGCCTACACCTGACAGGGGGTTCCCACGAGCAGTACTTC. This sequence encodes CASSLHLTGGSHEQYF.

V usage is TRBV7-3 and J usage is TRBJ2-3; 7 bases map to TRBD1. The trim removed 5 bases at V and 3 bases at J, leaving 5 bases unmatched. The CDR3 spans 14 residues. The germline V gene has CDR1 SGHTA and CDR2 FQGTGA. The CDR3 region has the DNA TGTGCCAGCAGCAGACAGGGAATAACAGATACGCAGTATTTT. Translating gives CASSRQGITDTQYF. The full variable domain, with the rest looked up from reference TRBV7-3 and TRBJ2-3, is GAGVSQTPSNKVTEKGKYVELRCDPISGHTALYWYRQSLGQGPEFLIYFQGTGAADDSGLPNDRFFAVRPEGSVSTLKIQRTERGDSAVYLCASSRQGITDTQYFGPGTRLTVL.

This clonotype was picked up a small number of times. CDR3: CAIGTGGDGELFF. CDR3 DNA sequence: TGTGCCATTGGGACAGGGGGCGACGGGGAGCTGTTTTTT. The chain couples TRBV10-3 to TRBJ2-2; TRBD1 matches 12 bases. The CDR3 runs to 13 residues. Germline lookup yields CDR1 ENHRY and CDR2 SYGVKD. Trimming removed 9 bases from V and 7 bases from J; junction bases left unmatched: 3.

The chain carries TRBV10-2 and TRBJ1-4; D uncertain. The germline CDR1 and CDR2 sequences are WSHSY and SAAADI. Trimming removed 8 bases at V and 6 bases at J, with 10 bases between. The CDR3 contains 12 residues. This chain's CDR3 is CASRGWDEKLFF. In nucleotides, the CDR3 is TGCGCCAGCCGGGGATGGGATGAAAAACTGTTTTTT.

V usage is TRBV28 and J usage is TRBJ2-3, with 10 positions matching TRBD2. The CDR3 is 15 amino acids. Per germline, CDR1 MDHEN and CDR2 SYDVKM. The ends lost 6 bases at V and 0 bases at J; junction bases unmatched: 3. The CDR3 loop reads CASRWTSGSTDTQYF. CDR3 nucleotides: TGTGCCAGCAGGTGGACTAGCGGAAGCACAGATACGCAGTATTTT.

This clonotype was seen ten or more times. V gene TRBV7-2 combines with J gene TRBJ2-3; weak D call: TRBD1 (6 bases). Trimming removed 1 base at V and 5 bases at J, with 13 bases between. The CDR3 has 15 amino acids. CDR1 is SGHTA and CDR2 is FQGNSA in the germline V gene. The CDR3 coding sequence is TGTGCCAGCAGCTTAGTTGGGACATCGTTAGATACGCAGTATTTT. This gives the protein CASSLVGTSLDTQYF.

The sample holds a few counts of this clonotype. The J gene is TRBJ2-3, the V gene TRBV6-2 or TRBV6-3; 8 bases align to TRBD2. CDR1 is MNHEY, CDR2 SVGEGT, per germline. The V and J ends lost 8 bases and 2 bases, in that order; junction bases with no gene match: 6. The CDR3 is made up of 14 amino acids. CDR3 in amino acids: CASVPGGSTDTQYF. The DNA of the CDR3 is TGTGCCAGCGTTCCGGGAGGGTCCACAGATACGCAGTATTTT.

This clonotype was recorded at least ten times. The rearrangement joins TRBV6-1 to TRBJ1-6, with 8 bases fitting TRBD1. This CDR3 region has 15 residues. Germline V lookup: CDR1 MNHNS, CDR2 SASEGT. Losses at the gene ends were 4 bases for V and 7 bases for J; bases not matched to a gene: 6. CDR3 DNA sequence: TGTGCCAGCAGTGCGCGACAGGGGCGGAATTCACCCCTCCACTTT. This codes for CASSARQGRNSPLHF.

This clonotype has ten or more counts. Here the CDR3 DNA reads TGCGCCAGCAGCTCAGCATTTCTTCTAGCGGGAGCCTACAATGAGCAGTTCTTC. This sequence encodes CASSSAFLLAGAYNEQFF. The V call is TRBV5-1, the J call TRBJ2-1; 10 bases line up with TRBD2. The J segment lost 2 bases and the V segment lost 3 bases, leaving 11 bases of the junction unmatched. The CDR3 runs 18 residues. Germline values: CDR1 SGHRS, CDR2 YFSETQ.

This clonotype was counted only a few times. J is TRBJ2-3 and V is TRBV7-9; D gene uncertain. Germline V gene data show CDR1 as SEHNR and CDR2 as FQNEAQ (reference sequence). V lost 3 bases to trimming and J lost 1 base, with 8 bases between them. The CDR3 loop spans 14 amino acids. The CDR3 sequence is CASSFLDRTDTQYF. In DNA, the CDR3 is TGTGCCAGCAGCTTCCTGGACCGCACAGATACGCAGTATTTT.

The gene calls are TRBV4-2 and TRBJ1-4; possible D gene TRBD1, 5 bases. V was trimmed by 0 bases and J by 0 bases, leaving 11 bases between them. Germline CDR1 is LGHNA and CDR2 is YNFKEQ. This CDR3 contains 17 residues. DNA of the CDR3: TGTGCCAGCAGCCAAGATGGAAGGGGACCAACTAATGAAAAACTGTTTTTT. Its protein is CASSQDGRGPTNEKLFF.

The rearrangement links TRBV30 to TRBJ1-1; D uncertain. The germline gives CDR1 GTSNPN, CDR2 SVGIG (reference sequence). The CDR3 has 14 amino acids. Trimming pared 0 bases from V and 6 bases from J, leaving 14 bases between. This chain's CDR3 is CAWSVREGRAEAFF. The CDR3 DNA reads TGTGCCTGGAGTGTACGGGAGGGTAGGGCTGAAGCTTTCTTT.

This clonotype occurred many times. This chain connects TRBV2 to TRBJ2-1, with D possibly TRBD2 on 5 matching bases. The V gene lost 6 bases and the J gene lost 7 bases, with 13 bases spanning the gap. Germline CDR1 and CDR2: SNHLY and FYNNEI. This CDR3 comprises 13 residues. The CDR3 reads CASSGLGWNEQFF. The CDR3 bases are TGTGCCAGCAGCGGACTGGGGTGGAATGAGCAGTTCTTC.

This clonotype was counted a few times. The rearrangement uses TRBV20-1 and TRBJ2-5, with 13 nucleotides matching TRBD2. This CDR3 has 14 amino acids. Per the germline V gene, CDR1 is DFQATT and CDR2 is SNEGSKA (reference sequence). Trimming removed 7 bases from V and 6 bases from J; junction bases left unmatched: 8. The CDR3 DNA sequence: TGCAGTGTGGAGGGGACTAGCGGGAAAAAGACCCAGTACTTC. It translates to CSVEGTSGKKTQYF.

This chain uses TRBV5-1 with TRBJ2-1; D is uncertain. Germline CDR1 is SGHRS and CDR2 is YFSETQ. The V gene lost 0 bases and the J gene lost 3 bases, with 7 bases spanning the gap. The CDR3 covers 14 residues. CDR3 DNA: TGCGCCAGCAGCTTGGGGCAACTCTACAATGAGCAGTTCTTC. Encoded protein: CASSLGQLYNEQFF. Together with reference TRBV5-1 and TRBJ2-1, the CDR3 gives the full variable domain: KAGVTQTPRYLIKTRGQQVTLSCSPISGHRSVSWYQQTPGQGLQFLFEYFSETQRNKGNFPGRFSGRQFSNSRSEMNVSTLELGDSALYLCASSLGQLYNEQFFGPGTRLTVL.

This clonotype was counted only a few times. The rearrangement links TRBV12-3 or TRBV12-4 to TRBJ2-1, with 7 bases aligning to TRBD2. The junction had 11 bases not matched to a gene; V was cut back by 7 bases and J by 8 bases. The CDR3 contains 14 residues. This chain's CDR3 is CASIFAGDPDEQFF. As DNA, the CDR3 is TGTGCCAGCATCTTTGCGGGAGACCCCGATGAGCAGTTCTTC.

This clonotype has ten or more counts. The rearrangement uses TRBV7-9 and TRBJ1-2; possible D gene TRBD1, 6 bases. Germline values: CDR1 SEHNR, CDR2 FQNEAQ (reference sequence). V lost 7 bases to trimming and J lost 8 bases, with 17 bases between them. The CDR3 spans 13 residues. Here the CDR3 reads CASTPQGQGGYTF. As DNA, the CDR3 is TGTGCCAGCACCCCACAGGGCCAAGGGGGCTACACCTTC.

The sample holds many counts of this clonotype. The V gene is TRBV5-5, the J gene TRBJ2-3; the match to TRBD2 covers 11 bases. V lost 0 bases to trimming and J lost 5 bases; unmatched junction nucleotides: 11. From germline, CDR1 is SGHKS and CDR2 YYEKEE (reference sequence). The CDR3 sequence is 18 residues long. DNA for the CDR3: TGTGCCAGCAGCTTGGCGGTAGCGGGAGGGCCGGGTGAAGATACGCAGTATTTT. Translation gives CASSLAVAGGPGEDTQYF.

The V gene is TRBV5-5, the J gene TRBJ2-5, with 11 bases lining up with TRBD2. CDR3 length: 16 residues. Trimming at V came to 3 bases and at J to 1 base, leaving 5 bases not matched to a gene. Germline assignment: CDR1 SGHKS and CDR2 YYEKEE (reference sequence). The CDR3 DNA sequence: TGTGCCAGCAGCTGGCCTAGCGGGGGGACCCAAGAGACCCAGTACTTC. Amino acid sequence: CASSWPSGGTQETQYF. Variable domain in full (rest from reference TRBV5-5 and TRBJ2-5): DAGVTQSPTHLIKTRGQQVTLRCSPISGHKSVSWYQQVLGQGPQFIFQYYEKEERGRGNFPDRFSARQFPNYSSELNVNALLLGDSALYLCASSWPSGGTQETQYFGPGTRLLVL.

This clonotype was recorded only once. The junction and the germline gene differ at one end; a read error may be behind it. The J gene is TRBJ2-3, the V gene TRBV9; TRBD2 is a possible D gene (7 bases). The CDR3 spans 14 residues. CDR1 SGDLS and CDR2 YYNGEE come from the germline V gene. CDR3 region: CPSGPGGRTDTQYF. CDR3 nucleotides: TGTCCCAGCGGCCCCGGGGGGCGGACAGATACGCAGTATTTT.

This clonotype has a handful of counts. V gene TRBV6-2 or TRBV6-3 combines with J gene TRBJ2-7; D gene ambiguous. Trimming removed 2 bases from V and 6 bases from J, with 17 bases in between. The CDR3 is 15 residues long. Germline CDR1 is MNHEY and CDR2 is SVGEGT. The CDR3 DNA reads TGTGCCAGCAGTTACGAGTCCGGGCGATCGGTCGAGCAGTACTTC. Encoded protein: CASSYESGRSVEQYF.

This clonotype appeared many times. The chain has TRBV11-2 and TRBJ2-7; 10 bases agree with TRBD1. With 8 bases clipped from V and 3 bases from J, the junction kept 1 base outside the gene matches. The CDR3 is 12 residues long. The germline CDR1 and CDR2 sequences are SGHAT and FQNNGV. CDR3 loop: CASRTGGYEQYF. DNA for the CDR3: TGTGCCAGCCGGACAGGGGGCTACGAGCAGTACTTC. Based on the CDR3 plus reference TRBV11-2 and TRBJ2-7, the full variable domain is EAGVAQSPRYKIIEKRQSVAFWCNPISGHATLYWYQQILGQGPKLLIQFQNNGVVDDSQLPKDRFSAERLKGVDSTLKIQPAKLEDSAVYLCASRTGGYEQYFGPGTRLTVT.

This clonotype was detected only a few times. The chain has TRBV7-2 and TRBJ2-7; the match to TRBD1 covers 10 bases. With V trimmed by 5 bases and J by 4 bases, 11 bases remained unmatched. CDR1 SGHTA and CDR2 FQGNSA come from the germline V gene. This CDR3 has 16 amino acids. CDR3 amino acids: CASSLSGGTGVYEQYF. The CDR3 DNA sequence: TGTGCCAGCAGCCTGTCCGGTGGGACAGGGGTGTACGAGCAGTACTTC.